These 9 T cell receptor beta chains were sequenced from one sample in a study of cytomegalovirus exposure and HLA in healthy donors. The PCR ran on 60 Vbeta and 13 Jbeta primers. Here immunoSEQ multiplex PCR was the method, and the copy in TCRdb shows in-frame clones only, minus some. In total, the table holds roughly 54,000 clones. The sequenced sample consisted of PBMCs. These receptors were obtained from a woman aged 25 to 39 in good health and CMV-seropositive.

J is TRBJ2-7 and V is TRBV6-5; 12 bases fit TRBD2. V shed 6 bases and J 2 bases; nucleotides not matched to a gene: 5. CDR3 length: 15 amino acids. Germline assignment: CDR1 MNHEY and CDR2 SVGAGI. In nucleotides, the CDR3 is TGTGCCAGCAGCCCCCCTAGCGGGGGGGCCTACGAGCAGTACTTC. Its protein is CASSPPSGGAYEQYF.

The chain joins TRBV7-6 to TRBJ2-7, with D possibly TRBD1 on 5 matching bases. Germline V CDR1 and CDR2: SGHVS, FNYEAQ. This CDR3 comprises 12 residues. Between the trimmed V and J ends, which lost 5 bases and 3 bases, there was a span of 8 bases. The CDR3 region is CASSIDSYEQYF. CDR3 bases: TGTGCCAGCAGCATAGACAGCTACGAGCAGTACTTC.

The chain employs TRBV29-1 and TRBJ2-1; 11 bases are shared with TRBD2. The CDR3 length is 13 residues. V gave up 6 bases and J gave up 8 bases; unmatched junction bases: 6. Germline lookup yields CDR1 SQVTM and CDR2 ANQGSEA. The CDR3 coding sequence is TGCAGCGTGGACCTAGCGGGGGGCTATGAGCAGTTCTTC. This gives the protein CSVDLAGGYEQFF.

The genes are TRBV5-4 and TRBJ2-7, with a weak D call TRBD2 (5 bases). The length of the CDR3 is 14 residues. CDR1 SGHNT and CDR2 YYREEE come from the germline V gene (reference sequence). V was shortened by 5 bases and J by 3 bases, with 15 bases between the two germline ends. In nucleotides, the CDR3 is TGTGCCAGCAGGCGCTTCGGGGTCCTCTACGAGCAGTACTTC. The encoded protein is CASRRFGVLYEQYF.

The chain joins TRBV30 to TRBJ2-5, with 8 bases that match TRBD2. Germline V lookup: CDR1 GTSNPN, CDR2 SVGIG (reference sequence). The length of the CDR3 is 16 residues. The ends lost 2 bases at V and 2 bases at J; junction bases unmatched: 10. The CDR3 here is CAWSTLSGGTQETQYF. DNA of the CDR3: TGTGCCTGGAGTACCCTAAGCGGGGGTACACAAGAGACCCAGTACTTC.

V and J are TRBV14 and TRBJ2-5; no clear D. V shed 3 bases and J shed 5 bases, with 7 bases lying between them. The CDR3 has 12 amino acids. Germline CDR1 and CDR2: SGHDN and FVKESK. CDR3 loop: CASSQRGETQYF. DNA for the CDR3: TGTGCCAGCAGCCAGAGAGGCGAGACCCAGTACTTC. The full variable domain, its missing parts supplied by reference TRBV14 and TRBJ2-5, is EAGVTQFPSHSVIEKGQTVTLRCDPISGHDNLYWYRRVMGKEIKFLLHFVKESKQDESGMPNNRFLAERTGGTYSTLKVQPAELEDSGVYFCASSQRGETQYFGPGTRLLVL.

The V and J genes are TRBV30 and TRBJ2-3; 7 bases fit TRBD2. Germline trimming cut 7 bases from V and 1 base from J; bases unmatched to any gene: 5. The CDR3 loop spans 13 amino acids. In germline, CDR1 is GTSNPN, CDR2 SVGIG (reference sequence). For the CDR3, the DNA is TGTGCCTCGGGCAGCGGGGGCACAGATACGCAGTATTTT. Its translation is CASGSGGTDTQYF.

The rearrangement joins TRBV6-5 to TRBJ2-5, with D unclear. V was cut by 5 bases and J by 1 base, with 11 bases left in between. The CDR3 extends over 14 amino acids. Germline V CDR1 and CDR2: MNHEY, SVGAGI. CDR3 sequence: CASSPRLVQETQYF. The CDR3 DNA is TGTGCCAGCAGTCCGCGTTTGGTCCAAGAGACCCAGTACTTC.

CDR3 loop: CASSQETSGSYEQYF. CDR3 bases: TGTGCCAGCAGCCAAGAAACTAGCGGATCCTACGAGCAGTACTTC. The genes are TRBV4-2 and TRBJ2-7; 8 nucleotides match TRBD2. The J segment lost 1 base and the V segment lost 0 bases, leaving 2 bases of the junction unmatched. Germline-derived CDR1 and CDR2 are LGHNA and YNFKEQ. The CDR3 spans 15 residues.